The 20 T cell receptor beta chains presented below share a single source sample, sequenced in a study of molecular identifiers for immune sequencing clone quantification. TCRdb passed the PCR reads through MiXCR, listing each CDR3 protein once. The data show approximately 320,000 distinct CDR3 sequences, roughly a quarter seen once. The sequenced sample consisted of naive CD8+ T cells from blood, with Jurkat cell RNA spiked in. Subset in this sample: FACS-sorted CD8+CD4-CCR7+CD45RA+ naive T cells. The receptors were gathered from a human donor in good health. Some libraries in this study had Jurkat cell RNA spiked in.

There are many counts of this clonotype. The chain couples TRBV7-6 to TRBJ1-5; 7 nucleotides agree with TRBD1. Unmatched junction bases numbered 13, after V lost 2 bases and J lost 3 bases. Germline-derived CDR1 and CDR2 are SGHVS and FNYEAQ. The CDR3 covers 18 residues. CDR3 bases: TGTGCCAGCAGCTTATTTCCGACAGGGCGAAACCTCAATCAGCCCCAGCATTTT. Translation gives CASSLFPTGRNLNQPQHF.

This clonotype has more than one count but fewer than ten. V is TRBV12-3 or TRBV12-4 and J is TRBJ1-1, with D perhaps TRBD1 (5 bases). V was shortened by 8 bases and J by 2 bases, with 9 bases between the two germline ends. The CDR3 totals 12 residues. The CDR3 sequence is CASEGTNTEAFF. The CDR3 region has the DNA TGTGCCAGCGAAGGGACTAACACTGAAGCTTTCTTT.

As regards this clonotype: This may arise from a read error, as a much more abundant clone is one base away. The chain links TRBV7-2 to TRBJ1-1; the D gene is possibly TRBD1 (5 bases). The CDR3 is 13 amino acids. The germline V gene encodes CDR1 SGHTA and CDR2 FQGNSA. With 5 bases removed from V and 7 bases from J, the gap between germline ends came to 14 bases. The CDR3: CASSHGSRGEAFF. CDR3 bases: TGTGCCAGCAGCCATGGCTCTAGGGGTGAAGCTTTCTTT.

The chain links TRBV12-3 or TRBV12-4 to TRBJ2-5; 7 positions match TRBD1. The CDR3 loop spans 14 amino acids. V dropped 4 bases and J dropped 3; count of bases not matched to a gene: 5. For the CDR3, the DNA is TGTGCCAGCAGTTCCGGGACAGATGAAGAGACCCAGTACTTC. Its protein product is CASSSGTDEETQYF.

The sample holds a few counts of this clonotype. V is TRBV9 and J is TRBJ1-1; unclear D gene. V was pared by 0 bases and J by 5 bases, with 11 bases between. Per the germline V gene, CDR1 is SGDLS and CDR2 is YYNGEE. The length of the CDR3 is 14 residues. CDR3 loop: CASSVGGGLTEAFF. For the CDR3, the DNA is TGTGCCAGCAGCGTAGGCGGTGGCTTGACTGAAGCTTTCTTT.

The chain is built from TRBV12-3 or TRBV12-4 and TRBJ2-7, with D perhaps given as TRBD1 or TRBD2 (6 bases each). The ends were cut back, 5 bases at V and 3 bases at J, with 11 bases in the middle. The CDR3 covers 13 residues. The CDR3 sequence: CASSRGTIYEQYF. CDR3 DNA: TGTGCCAGCAGTCGCGGGACAATCTACGAGCAGTACTTC.

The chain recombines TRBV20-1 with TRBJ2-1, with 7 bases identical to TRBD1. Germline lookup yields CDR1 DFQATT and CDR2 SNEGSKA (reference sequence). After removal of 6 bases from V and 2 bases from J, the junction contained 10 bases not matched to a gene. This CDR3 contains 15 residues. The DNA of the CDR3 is TGCAGTGCCTTAATCGACAGGGCCCCCTACAATGAGCAGTTCTTC. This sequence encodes CSALIDRAPYNEQFF.

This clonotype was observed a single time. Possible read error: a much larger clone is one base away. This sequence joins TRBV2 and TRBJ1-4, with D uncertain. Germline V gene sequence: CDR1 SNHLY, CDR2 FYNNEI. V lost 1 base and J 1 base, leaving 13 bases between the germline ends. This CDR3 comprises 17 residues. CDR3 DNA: TGTGCCAGCAGTGAAGAAGGAAACATCAGAACTAATGAAAAACTGTTTTTT. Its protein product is CASSEEGNIRTNEKLFF.

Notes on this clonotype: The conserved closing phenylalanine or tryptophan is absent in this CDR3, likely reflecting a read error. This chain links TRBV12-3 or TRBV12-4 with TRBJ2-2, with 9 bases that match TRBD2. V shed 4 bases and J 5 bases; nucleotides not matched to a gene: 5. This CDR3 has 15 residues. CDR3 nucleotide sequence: TGTGCCAGCAGTTATAGCGGGAGCCCGACCGGGGAGCTGTTTCTT. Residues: CASSYSGSPTGELFL.

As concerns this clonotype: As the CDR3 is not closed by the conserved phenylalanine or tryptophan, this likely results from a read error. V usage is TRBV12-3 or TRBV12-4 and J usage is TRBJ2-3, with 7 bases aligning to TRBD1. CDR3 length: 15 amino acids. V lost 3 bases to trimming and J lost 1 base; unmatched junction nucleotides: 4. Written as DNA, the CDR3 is TGTGCCAGCAGTTTTGAGGGGGCCGGCACAGATACGCAGTATCTT. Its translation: CASSFEGAGTDTQYL.

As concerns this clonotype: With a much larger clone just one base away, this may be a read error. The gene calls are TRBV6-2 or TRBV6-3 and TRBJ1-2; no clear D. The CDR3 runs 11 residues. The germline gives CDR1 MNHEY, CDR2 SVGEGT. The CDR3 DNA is TGTGTCAGCAGTCGTCTTTATGGCTACACCTTC. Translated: CVSSRLYGYTF.

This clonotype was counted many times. The CDR3 region is CASEEGGARTNEKLFF. Written as DNA, the CDR3 is TGTGCCTCCGAGGAGGGGGGGGCGCGGACTAATGAAAAACTGTTTTTT. The chain recombines TRBV2 with TRBJ1-4, with TRBD1 as a possible D gene (6 bases). Germline values: CDR1 SNHLY, CDR2 FYNNEI. V was pared by 11 bases and J by 2 bases, with 21 bases between. The CDR3 contains 16 residues.

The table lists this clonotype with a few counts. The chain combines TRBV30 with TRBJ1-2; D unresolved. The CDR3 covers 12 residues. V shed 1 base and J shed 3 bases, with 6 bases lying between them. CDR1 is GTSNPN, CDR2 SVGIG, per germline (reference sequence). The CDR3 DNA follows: TGTGCCTGGAGTGCTCGATACTATGGCTACACCTTC. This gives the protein CAWSARYYGYTF.

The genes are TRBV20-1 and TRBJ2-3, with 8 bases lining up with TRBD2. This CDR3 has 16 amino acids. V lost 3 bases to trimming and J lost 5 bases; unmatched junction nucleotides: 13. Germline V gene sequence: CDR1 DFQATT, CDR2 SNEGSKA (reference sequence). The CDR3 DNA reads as TGCAGTGCTAGGACGATATTACTAGCGGTTGGAGATACGCAGTATTTT. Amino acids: CSARTILLAVGDTQYF.

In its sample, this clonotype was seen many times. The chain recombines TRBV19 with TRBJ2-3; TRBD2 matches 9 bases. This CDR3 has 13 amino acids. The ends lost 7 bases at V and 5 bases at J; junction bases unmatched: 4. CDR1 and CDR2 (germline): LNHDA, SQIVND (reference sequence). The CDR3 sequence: CASNAGGVDTQYF. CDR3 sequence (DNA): TGTGCCAGTAACGCGGGGGGGGTAGATACGCAGTATTTT.

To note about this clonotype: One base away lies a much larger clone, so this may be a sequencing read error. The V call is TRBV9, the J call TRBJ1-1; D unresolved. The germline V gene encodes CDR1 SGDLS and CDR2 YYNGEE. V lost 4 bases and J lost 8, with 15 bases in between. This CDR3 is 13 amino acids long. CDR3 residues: CASSPRRTGEAFF. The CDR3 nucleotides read TGTGCCAGCAGCCCAAGACGGACGGGCGAAGCTTTCTTT. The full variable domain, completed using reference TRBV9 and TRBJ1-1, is DSGVTQTPKHLITATGQRVTLRCSPRSGDLSVYWYQQSLDQGLQFLIQYYNGEERAKGNILERFSAQQFPDLHSELNLSSLELGDSALYFCASSPRRTGEAFFGQGTRLTVV.

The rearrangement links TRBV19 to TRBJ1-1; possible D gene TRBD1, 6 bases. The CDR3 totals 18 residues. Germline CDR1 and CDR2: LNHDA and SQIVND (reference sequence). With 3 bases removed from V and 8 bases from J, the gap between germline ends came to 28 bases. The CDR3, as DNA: TGTGCCAGTAGTATTGTCGGTCCTTTAGGGTCAGGGGAATTCGAAGCTTTCTTT. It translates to CASSIVGPLGSGEFEAFF.

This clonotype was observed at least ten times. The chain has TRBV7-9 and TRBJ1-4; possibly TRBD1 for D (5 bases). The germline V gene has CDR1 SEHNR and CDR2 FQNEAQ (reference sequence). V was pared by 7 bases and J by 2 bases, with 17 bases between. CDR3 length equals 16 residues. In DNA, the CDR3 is TGTGCCAGCACAATGATGAGGGGCGATACTAATGAAAAACTGTTTTTT. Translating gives CASTMMRGDTNEKLFF.

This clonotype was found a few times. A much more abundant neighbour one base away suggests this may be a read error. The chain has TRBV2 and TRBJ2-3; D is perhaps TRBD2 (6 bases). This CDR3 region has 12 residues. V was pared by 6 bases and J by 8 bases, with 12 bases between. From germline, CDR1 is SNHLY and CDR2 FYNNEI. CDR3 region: CASSGTGGTQYF. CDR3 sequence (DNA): TGTGCCAGCAGCGGTACCGGGGGTACGCAGTATTTT.

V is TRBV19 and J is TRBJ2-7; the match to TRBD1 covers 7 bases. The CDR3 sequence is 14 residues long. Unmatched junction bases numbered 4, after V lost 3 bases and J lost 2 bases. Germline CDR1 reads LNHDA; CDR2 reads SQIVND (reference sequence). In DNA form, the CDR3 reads TGTGCCAGTAGTATGGGACAGAGCCCCTACGAGCAGTACTTC. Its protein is CASSMGQSPYEQYF.